The 14 T cell receptor beta chains reported below all come from one sample, sequenced in a study of lymphopenia after photon versus proton radiotherapy. Sequencing used immunoSEQ multiplex PCR; TCRdb keeps in-frame clones, though not all of them. The data hold roughly 40,000 clones, with roughly 84% observed a single time. The input for sequencing was peripheral blood, taken from a patient treated with proton-based radiotherapy. Receptors were obtained from a woman in her sixties or seventies with pancreatic cancer. Some clones in this sample may be carry-over from other donors' samples.

This chain links TRBV28 with TRBJ2-1; 8 bases line up with TRBD2. Germline lookup yields CDR1 MDHEN and CDR2 SYDVKM. J gave up 6 bases and V 5 bases, and 12 bases lay outside the gene matches. The CDR3 is 16 residues long. The DNA of the CDR3 is TGTGCCAGCAGTCCCCTAGGGACTAGGGGTTTCAATGAGCAGTTCTTC. It specifies CASSPLGTRGFNEQFF.

The CDR3 bases are TGTGCCAGCAGCTACGCCGGGACTAGTGGAGAGACCCAGTACTTC. Protein: CASSYAGTSGETQYF. The V call is TRBV7-2, the J call TRBJ2-5, with TRBD2 matching over 8 bases. Germline CDR1 is SGHTA and CDR2 is FQGNSA. The CDR3 is 15 residues long. V trimming: 4 bases; J trimming: 4 bases; junction bases outside the gene matches: 8.

V is TRBV25-1 and J is TRBJ2-1; 11 nucleotides agree with TRBD2. V shed 5 bases and J 1 base; nucleotides not matched to a gene: 7. In germline, CDR1 is MGHDK, CDR2 SYGVNS. The CDR3 length is 17 residues. In nucleotides, the CDR3 is TGTGCCAGCAGTAAGACTAGCGGGAATTCTTCCTACAATGAGCAGTTCTTC. Translation gives CASSKTSGNSSYNEQFF.

The genes are TRBV10-3 and TRBJ2-3; 10 bases are shared with TRBD2. Trimming at V came to 2 bases and at J to 1 base, leaving 6 bases not matched to a gene. The CDR3 is 17 residues long. The germline V gene encodes CDR1 ENHRY and CDR2 SYGVKD. For the CDR3, the DNA is TGTGCCATCAGTGAGACATCCAGCGGGAGGGGCACAGATACGCAGTATTTT. Protein product: CAISETSSGRGTDTQYF.

The chain has TRBV6-1 and TRBJ2-7; D is uncertain. This CDR3 has 13 amino acids. In germline, CDR1 is MNHNS, CDR2 SASEGT. The V end was cut by 8 bases, the J end by 2 bases, with 13 bases between. CDR3 loop: CASGRQNTYEQYF. The CDR3 nucleotides read TGTGCCAGCGGACGACAAAATACCTACGAGCAGTACTTC.

The chain couples TRBV11-2 to TRBJ2-7, with 9 bases that match TRBD2. There are 15 residues in the CDR3. V dropped 1 base and J dropped 0; count of bases not matched to a gene: 1. CDR1 is SGHAT, CDR2 FQNNGV, per germline. The CDR3 spells CASSLGSGSSYEQYF. In nucleotides, the CDR3 is TGTGCCAGCAGCTTAGGTAGCGGGAGCTCCTACGAGCAGTACTTC.

V is TRBV28 and J is TRBJ2-1, with 7 bases lining up with TRBD2. CDR1 and CDR2 (germline): MDHEN, SYDVKM. The CDR3 is 17 amino acids. Trimming at V came to 3 bases and at J to 4 bases, leaving 12 bases not matched to a gene. The CDR3 coding sequence is TGTGCCAGCAGTTTCCCCTTGGCGGGAGAGAGTTACAATGAGCAGTTCTTC. This encodes CASSFPLAGESYNEQFF.

This sequence joins TRBV7-2 and TRBJ1-1; no clear D gene. Germline CDR1 is SGHTA and CDR2 is FQGNSA. V was clipped by 3 bases and J by 9 bases, with 17 bases between them. The CDR3 loop spans 14 amino acids. The CDR3 sequence: CASSLGSDSLKAFF. The CDR3 region has the DNA TGTGCCAGCAGCTTGGGCAGCGATTCCCTTAAAGCTTTCTTT.

The rearrangement joins TRBV2 to TRBJ1-1; D unclear. Germline lookup yields CDR1 SNHLY and CDR2 FYNNEI. The CDR3 is made up of 14 amino acids. Trimming shortened V by 2 bases and J by 0 bases, and 7 bases separated the two germline ends. The CDR3 protein is CASSESSLNTEAFF. In DNA, the CDR3 is TGTGCCAGCAGTGAAAGCTCCTTGAACACTGAAGCTTTCTTT.

The gene calls are TRBV6-1 and TRBJ2-5; tentatively, D is TRBD1 or TRBD2 (5 bases each). This CDR3 has 12 amino acids. V was pared by 2 bases and J by 5 bases, with 6 bases between. Germline V CDR1 and CDR2: MNHNS, SASEGT. The DNA for the CDR3 is TGTGCCAGCAGTGAATGGGGGGAGACCCAGTACTTC. This gives the protein CASSEWGETQYF.

The rearrangement joins TRBV6-6 to TRBJ1-1; D gene unclear. Trimming removed 7 bases at V and 5 bases at J, with 20 bases between. Germline values: CDR1 MNHNY, CDR2 SVGAGI (reference sequence). The CDR3 is 15 amino acids. The CDR3 coding sequence is TGTGCCAGCACGTCCGGGCAACTGAGATGGACTGAAGCTTTCTTT. Residues: CASTSGQLRWTEAFF.

The table lists this clone with a few counts. This chain uses TRBV28 with TRBJ2-1, with 7 bases aligning to TRBD2. Trimming removed 7 bases from V and 2 bases from J; junction bases left unmatched: 8. CDR3 length equals 15 residues. Germline CDR1 reads MDHEN; CDR2 reads SYDVKM. In nucleotides, the CDR3 is TGTGCCAGCACTCTGGGACTACCCCCCTACAATGAGCAGTTCTTC. Translated: CASTLGLPPYNEQFF.

This chain connects TRBV5-1 to TRBJ2-5, with D hard to call. There are 14 residues in the CDR3. Germline loops: CDR1 SGHRS, CDR2 YFSETQ. Trimming took 7 bases from V and 3 from J, leaving 16 bases between them. CDR3 sequence reads: CASSVWGSKETQYF. The CDR3 coding sequence is TGCGCCAGCTCCGTCTGGGGAAGTAAAGAGACCCAGTACTTC.

The gene calls are TRBV7-6 and TRBJ1-4, with 9 bases identical to TRBD1. V lost 5 bases and J lost 6; bases outside the gene matches: 10. CDR1 and CDR2 (germline): SGHVS, FNYEAQ. The CDR3 runs 16 residues. DNA of the CDR3: TGTGCCAGCAGCGCGGGACAGGGAACCGCCTATGAAAAACTGTTTTTT. It specifies CASSAGQGTAYEKLFF.